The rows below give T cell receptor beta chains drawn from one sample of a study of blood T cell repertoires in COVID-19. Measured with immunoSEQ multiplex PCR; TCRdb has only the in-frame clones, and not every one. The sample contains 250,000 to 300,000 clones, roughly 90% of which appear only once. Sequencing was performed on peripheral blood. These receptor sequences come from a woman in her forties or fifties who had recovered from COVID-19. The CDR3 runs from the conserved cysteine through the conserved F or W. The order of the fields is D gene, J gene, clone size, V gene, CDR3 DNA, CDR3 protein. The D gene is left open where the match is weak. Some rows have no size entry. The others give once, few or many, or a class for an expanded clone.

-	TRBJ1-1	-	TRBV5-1	TGCGCCAGCAGCTTTGGCCTGAACACTGAAGCTTTCTTT	CASSFGLNTEAFF
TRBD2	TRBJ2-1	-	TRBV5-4	TGTGCCAGCAGCTTTTCGGGGGGCAATGAGCAGTTCTTC	CASSFSGGNEQFF
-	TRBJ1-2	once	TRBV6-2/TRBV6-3	TGTGCCAGCAGTTGGCGAGGGATTAACTATGGCTACACCTTC	CASSWRGINYGYTF
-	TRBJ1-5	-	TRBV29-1	TGCAGCGTTGACACCCTCAAAATACTCGGGGGGTTGACAATTAGGGTGGGAAATCAGCCCCAGCATTTT	CSVDTLKILGGLTIRVGNQPQHF
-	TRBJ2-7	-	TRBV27	TGTGCCAGCAGTTTCTTCGGGAGCTCCTACGAGCAGTACTTC	CASSFFGSSYEQYF
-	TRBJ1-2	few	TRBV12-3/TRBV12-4	TGTGCCAGCACCCACAGGCGGCTCTATGGCTACACCTTC	CASTHRRLYGYTF
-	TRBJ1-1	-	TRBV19	TGTGCCAGTAGTAACCCAGGACAGTTTGAAGCTTTCTTT	CASSNPGQFEAFF
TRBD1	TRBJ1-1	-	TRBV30	TGTGCCTGGACCCGTACCCTCATTGAGGGGGCGCGGGGCACTGAAGCTTTCTTT	CAWTRTLIEGARGTEAFF
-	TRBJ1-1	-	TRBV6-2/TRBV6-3	TGTGCCAGCAGCCCCGGGATAGCAGCTTTCTTT	CASSPGIAAFF
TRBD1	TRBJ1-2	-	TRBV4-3	TGCGCCAGCAGCCAAATTAGTCAGGGGGGATCCGCCTATGGCTACACCTTC	CASSQISQGGSAYGYTF
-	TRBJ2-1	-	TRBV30	TGTGCCTGGAGCAGGGGGGTTGGTGAGCAGTTCTTC	CAWSRGVGEQFF